This T cell receptor beta chain was profiled in a study of cytomegalovirus exposure and HLA in healthy donors. Study at large: Earlier, some 170 million T cells were analyzed, and around 100 million unique TCR beta sequences were found among them. The study's early data release held some 85 million unique TCRs from HLA-typed donors. Findings and caveats of the study: Analysis was carried out at a later point, and it linked a missense DCLRE1C variant to TCR beta V- and J-gene trimming. In vitro confirmation showed three CMV-associated chains to be CMV antigen specific.

The PCR ran on 60 Vbeta and 13 Jbeta primers. Clones were read by immunoSEQ multiplex PCR, and TCRdb kept only the in-frame ones, dropping some. Of 100,000 to 120,000 clones listed, just over 75% are singletons. This clone was picked up one time. Its antigen remains unknown. CDR3 length equals 16 residues. The V gene end was trimmed by 1 base and the J gene end by 6 bases; junction bases not matched to a gene: 3. The germline gives CDR1 MGHRA, CDR2 YSYEKL. The sample was PBMCs. V and J are TRBV4-1 and TRBJ2-1; 13 bases fit TRBD2. The TCR sequence derives from a man aged 25 to 45 in good health and CMV-seropositive. The CDR3 spells CASSQGTSGGRNEQFF. CDR3 nucleotides: TGCGCCAGCAGCCAAGGGACTAGCGGGGGTCGCAATGAGCAGTTCTTC.